The rows below give T cell receptor beta chains drawn from one sample of a study of Graves' ophthalmopathy and Graves' hyperthyroidism. TCRdb processed the multiplex PCR reads anew with MiXCR; each CDR3 protein has one entry. The data show a few hundred thousand distinct CDR3 sequences, about 22% seen once. Sequencing was carried out using peripheral blood. Receptors originate from a woman aged 50 to 65 with Graves' ophthalmopathy. Both conserved end residues are part of each CDR3. A D gene is named only where the DNA matches it firmly. Expanded clones get a size class; other rows say once, few or many, or leave the size out.

d_gene	v_gene	abundance	j_gene	CDR3nt	CDR3aa
.	TRBV12-3/TRBV12-4	few	TRBJ1-1	TGTGCCAGCACTCAGACGGGGAACACTGAAGCTTACTTT	CASTQTGNTEAYF
.	TRBV7-9	many	TRBJ2-7	TGTGCCAGCAGCCCCAGGGCGCCCCGGGTCGAGCAGTACTTC	CASSPRAPRVEQYF
TRBD2	TRBV6-4	many	TRBJ2-7	TGTGCCAGCAGTGACATACTTGTAGGACTAGCGGGAGCCAAGCAGTACTTC	CASSDILVGLAGAKQYF
.	TRBV20-1	many	TRBJ1-1	TGCAGTGCTTGGACAGCGAACACTGAAGCTTTCTTT	CSAWTANTEAFF
TRBD2	TRBV6-5	.	TRBJ2-7	TGTGCCAGCAGTTACTTTGGCGGGAGCTCCTACGAGCAGTACTTC	CASSYFGGSSYEQYF
.	TRBV27	.	TRBJ2-5	TGTGCCAGCAGTAAGGACTCGGGGGAGACCCAGTACTTC	CASSKDSGETQYF
.	TRBV4-1	many	TRBJ1-2	TGCGCCAGCAGCCAAGCCCGAACGAAGGGACTCGGCTATGGCTACACCTTC	CASSQARTKGLGYGYTF
.	TRBV6-1	many	TRBJ2-5	TGTGCCAGCAGTCGGGTCACAAGAGGGGAGACCCAGTACTTC	CASSRVTRGETQYF
.	TRBV20-1	many	TRBJ2-7	TGCAGTGCTAGCGGGAGATTCGCCTACGAGCAGTACTTC	CSASGRFAYEQYF
TRBD1	TRBV19	many	TRBJ1-1	TGTGCCAGTAGTATGAGAGCCCAGGGGGGGAACACTGAAGCTTTCTTT	CASSMRAQGGNTEAFF
TRBD1	TRBV11-3	many	TRBJ1-3	TGTGCCAGCAGCCCCGGGACAGGGATGGGAAACACCATATATTTT	CASSPGTGMGNTIYF
.	TRBV5-1	many	TRBJ2-2	TGCGCCAGCAGCTTGGTACAGAACACCGGGGAGCTGTTTTTT	CASSLVQNTGELFF
.	TRBV19	many	TRBJ1-1	TGTGCCAGTAGTCCCCGACCGAACACTGAAGCTTTCTTT	CASSPRPNTEAFF
TRBD2	TRBV28	.	TRBJ2-5	TGTGCCAGCAGCTTAGCGCCGGGACTAGAAGCAGAGACCCAGTACTTC	CASSLAPGLEAETQYF
.	TRBV20-1	.	TRBJ1-1	TGCAGTGCTAGACCCGAGAACACTGAAGCTTTCTTT	CSARPENTEAFF
TRBD2	TRBV19	many	TRBJ2-7	TGTGCCAGTACATTTTCTAGCGGATCCTCCTACGAGCAGTACTTC	CASTFSSGSSYEQYF
.	TRBV9	few	TRBJ1-2	TGTGCCAGCAGCGTAGAAATAAAACCGGCTAACTATGGCTACACCTTC	CASSVEIKPANYGYTF
TRBD1	TRBV19	few	TRBJ2-7	TGTGCCAGTAGCGAGACAGGGGGTTCCTACGAGCAGTACTTC	CASSETGGSYEQYF
.	TRBV30	many	TRBJ2-7	TGTGCCTGGAGTGTTTCCCTCCCGACAGGCCCAGCCGAGCAGTACTTC	CAWSVSLPTGPAEQYF
.	TRBV6-1	.	TRBJ1-2	TGTGCCAGCATAACAGGGACCAACTATGGCTACACCTTC	CASITGTNYGYTF
.	TRBV3-1	few	TRBJ1-1	TGTGCCAGCAGCCAAGAACTCCGGGGAAAAGCTTTCTTT	CASSQELRGKAFF
TRBD1	TRBV11-1	many	TRBJ1-2	TGTGCCAGCAGCCCACACCTCCGGGACAGTCCGGTTAGGGCTGGTGGCTACACCTTC	CASSPHLRDSPVRAGGYTF
.	TRBV19	many	TRBJ1-5	TGTGCCAGTAACCCCTCGGCTAGCCTTAGACAGCCCCAGCATTTT	CASNPSASLRQPQHF
.	TRBV28	many	TRBJ1-2	TGTGCCAGCAGTTTGGCAGTCAAGGGGGGCGGGTATGGCTACACCTTC	CASSLAVKGGGYGYTF
.	TRBV4-1	many	TRBJ2-7	TGCGCCAGCAGCCAAGATTTGGCAGCGGACCCCTACGAGCAGTACTTC	CASSQDLAADPYEQYF
.	TRBV2	once	TRBJ1-6	TGTGCCAGCAGTGTTGTGGCACCCCTCCACTTT	CASSVVAPLHF
TRBD1	TRBV2	many	TRBJ1-3	TGTGCCAGCAGGGACAGGTTCGGAAACACCATATATTTT	CASRDRFGNTIYF
.	TRBV6-5	many	TRBJ1-2	TGTGCCAGCAGTTACTCCCCCGGGCGTAACGGCTACACCTTC	CASSYSPGRNGYTF
.	TRBV5-1	many	TRBJ1-2	TGCGCCAGCAGCTTGGAGGGAAGTGGCTACACCTTC	CASSLEGSGYTF
.	TRBV18	many	TRBJ1-2	TGTGCCAGCTCACCTCTTCCGGGGGACTATGGCTACACCTTC	CASSPLPGDYGYTF
.	TRBV28	many	TRBJ2-2	TGTGCCAGCAGTTTAACAGGGTCCTACACCGGGGAGCTGTTTTTT	CASSLTGSYTGELFF
.	TRBV6-1	many	TRBJ2-7	TGTGCCAGCAGTCTGCGGGTGGGACTGTACGAGCAGTACTTC	CASSLRVGLYEQYF
.	TRBV19	.	TRBJ2-7	TGTGCCAGTAGTGCCCGTAACGAGCAGTACTTC	CASSARNEQYF
TRBD1	TRBV19	many	TRBJ1-1	TGTGCCAGTAGCTCGTTTCAGGGGGCGCCGGCCACTGAAGCTTTCTTT	CASSSFQGAPATEAFF
.	TRBV24-1	many	TRBJ2-5	TGTGCCACCAGTGATAAAACAGGGTCGGCGCGGCGAGAGACCCAGTACTTC	CATSDKTGSARRETQYF
TRBD1	TRBV7-2	many	TRBJ2-7	TGTGCCAGCAGCCAAGCGGGACAGGGATACTACGAGCAGTACTTC	CASSQAGQGYYEQYF
.	TRBV6-1	many	TRBJ2-7	TGTGCCAGCAGCCTCCCCCAGGGGGGACACTACGAGCAGTACTTC	CASSLPQGGHYEQYF
.	TRBV27	.	TRBJ1-2	TGTGCCAGCACCAAGGGGTACGGCAACTATGGCTACACCTTC	CASTKGYGNYGYTF
.	TRBV6-2/TRBV6-3	many	TRBJ1-5	TGTGCCAGCAGGTCCTCTGGTTATAGCAATCAGCCCCAGCATTTT	CASRSSGYSNQPQHF
.	TRBV6-1	many	TRBJ1-5	TGTGCCAGCAATAAACAGCTCAATCAGCCCCAGCATTTT	CASNKQLNQPQHF
.	TRBV30	many	TRBJ1-2	TGTGCCTGGAGTGTAGAGCTTAACTATGGCTACACCTTC	CAWSVELNYGYTF
TRBD2	TRBV12-5	.	TRBJ2-2	TGTGCTAGTGGTTTGGACCGAGGACTAGCGGCAACCACCGGGGAGCTGTTTTTT	CASGLDRGLAATTGELFF
.	TRBV6-1	.	TRBJ2-5	TGTGCCAGCAGAAACGACTTCCAAGAGACCCAGTACTTC	CASRNDFQETQYF
TRBD2	TRBV5-1	.	TRBJ2-7	TGCGCCAGCAGCTTGGGACTGGGGGGGACCTACGAGCAGTACTTC	CASSLGLGGTYEQYF
.	TRBV4-1	.	TRBJ2-7	TGCGCCAGCAGCCAAGATTATGCTTTTTTCGCCTACGAGCAGTACTTC	CASSQDYAFFAYEQYF
.	TRBV29-1	many	TRBJ1-2	TGCAGCGTTGTGGTGGGCTATGGCTACACCTTC	CSVVVGYGYTF
.	TRBV29-1	many	TRBJ2-5	TGCAGCGTTGTATCGGCAGGAAAGAAAGAGACCCAGTACTTC	CSVVSAGKKETQYF
TRBD1	TRBV28	many	TRBJ1-1	TGTGCCAGCAGGGATCAGGGGGATGGCCCTGGAACTGAAGCTTTCTTT	CASRDQGDGPGTEAFF
.	TRBV20-1	many	TRBJ1-6	TGCAGTGCTAGAGTGCAGGGGATATATAATTCACCCCTCCACTTT	CSARVQGIYNSPLHF
TRBD1	TRBV27	many	TRBJ2-7	TGTGCCAGCAGTTTAGGGACAGGGGCCGCCAACGAGCAGTACTTC	CASSLGTGAANEQYF
TRBD2	TRBV11-2	many	TRBJ2-7	TGTGCCAGCAGCTCCCCCAGACTAGCGGGATTAGAGCAGTACTTC	CASSSPRLAGLEQYF
TRBD2	TRBV29-1	many	TRBJ2-5	TGCAGCGTTGGGGGGGGGTCTCAAGAGACCCAGTACTTC	CSVGGGSQETQYF
.	TRBV27	many	TRBJ2-5	TGTGCCAGCGGCCATCCGGGCCCGGGGGAGACCCAGTACTTC	CASGHPGPGETQYF